Presented here are 2 T cell receptor beta chains from one specimen sequenced in a study of cytomegalovirus exposure and HLA in healthy donors (dated by TCRdb to about 2017). Libraries came from the immunoSEQ multiplex PCR assay. For the multiplex PCR, a mixture combining 60 forward primers for TCR Vbeta segments and 13 reverse primers for TCR Jbeta segments was used. Entries here come from immuneACCESS through TCRdb and include only in-frame sequences with V and J called. Some clones fail to appear in such tables; in the studies checked, an unresolved V gene covers under half of the shortfall, and the cause of the remainder is unknown. Recorded for this sample are about 140,000 clones; about four fifths of them occurred a single time. In total, the top ten clones hold roughly 3.1% of the sample. The sequenced sample consisted of PBMCs. All receptors derive from a man between 18 and 29 years old in good health and CMV-seropositive.

This clone was detected only a few times. The V call is TRBV7-8, the J call TRBJ2-7; the D gene is possibly TRBD2 (5 bases). V was clipped by 0 bases and J by 2 bases, with 14 bases between them. Germline V gene sequence: CDR1 SGHVS, CDR2 FQNEAQ. CDR3 size: 16 residues. The CDR3, as DNA: TGTGCCAGCAGCTTAGCGTCGCGGAGGACCGCCTACGAGCAGTACTTC. Encoded protein: CASSLASRRTAYEQYF.

J is TRBJ2-2 and V is TRBV5-1, with D possibly matching TRBD1 (5 bases). Germline V CDR1 and CDR2: SGHRS, YFSETQ. V gave up 1 base and J gave up 1 base, with 5 bases separating them. CDR3 size: 14 residues. The CDR3 spells CASSLTGNTGELFF. In nucleotides, the CDR3 is TGCGCCAGCAGCTTGACAGGGAACACCGGGGAGCTGTTTTTT.